A single sample gave rise to the 27 T cell receptor beta chains below, sequenced in a study of blood T cell repertoires in COVID-19. Profiled with immunoSEQ multiplex PCR; TCRdb holds only in-frame clones, not every one. The sample records under 300,000 clones, under 85% being singletons. Sequences were obtained from peripheral blood. All receptors derive from a woman in her thirties or forties with active or convalescent COVID-19.

This clone is a singleton in its sample. The V call is TRBV14, the J call TRBJ1-2, with D perhaps matching TRBD1 (6 bases). CDR3 length: 16 residues. Germline V lookup: CDR1 SGHDN, CDR2 FVKESK. Trimming pared 1 base from V and 10 bases from J, leaving 22 bases between. The CDR3 bases are TGTGCCAGCAGCCAAGTTCGAGAGGGGCAGGGGTGGGTCTACACCTTC. Protein sequence: CASSQVREGQGWVYTF.

The gene calls are TRBV30 and TRBJ2-5, with 7 bases matching TRBD1. J gave up 9 bases and V 1 base, and 11 bases lay outside the gene matches. The CDR3 is 14 residues long. Germline CDR1 reads GTSNPN; CDR2 reads SVGIG (reference sequence). DNA of the CDR3: TGTGCCTGGAGTGGGGACAGAGTGTCAAAGGCCCAGTACTTC. Amino acids: CAWSGDRVSKAQYF.

The DNA of the CDR3 is TGTGCCAGCTCACCACTCTCCGCTGAAGCTTTCTTT. Amino acids: CASSPLSAEAFF. The chain carries TRBV18 and TRBJ1-1, with unresolved D. Trimming stripped 1 base from V and 6 bases from J, with 6 bases between. The CDR3 has 12 amino acids. Germline CDR1 and CDR2: KGHSH and LQKENI.

The genes are TRBV5-4 and TRBJ1-6; tentatively, D is TRBD1 (6 bases). Germline V gene lookup returns CDR1 SGHNT and CDR2 YYREEE (reference sequence). V was cut by 5 bases and J by 4 bases, with 10 bases left in between. CDR3 size: 14 residues. CDR3 amino acids: CASRDREYNSPLHF. DNA of the CDR3: TGTGCCAGCAGGGACAGAGAATATAATTCACCCCTCCACTTT.

This sequence joins TRBV12-3 or TRBV12-4 and TRBJ2-3; 7 bases are a match to TRBD1. CDR3 length: 13 amino acids. The V gene end was trimmed by 3 bases and the J gene end by 3 bases; junction bases not matched to a gene: 0. This CDR3 reads CASSLGQTDTQYF. CDR3 DNA sequence: TGTGCCAGCAGTTTGGGACAGACAGATACGCAGTATTTT.

The chain couples TRBV18 to TRBJ1-2, with D perhaps TRBD1 (6 bases). CDR1 is KGHSH and CDR2 is LQKENI in the germline V gene. Between the trimmed V and J ends, which lost 2 bases and 7 bases, there was a span of 20 bases. This CDR3 is built from 16 residues. CDR3 sequence reads: CASSPSAGAGIGGYTF. For the CDR3, the DNA is TGTGCCAGCTCACCATCGGCAGGGGCCGGAATTGGTGGCTACACCTTC. Full variable domain (remainder filled in from reference TRBV18 and TRBJ1-2): NAGVMQNPRHLVRRRGQEARLRCSPMKGHSHVYWYRQLPEEGLKFMVYLQKENIIDESGMPKERFSAEFPKEGPSILRIQQVVRGDSAAYFCASSPSAGAGIGGYTFGSGTRLTVV.

The chain is built from TRBV7-3 and TRBJ2-2, with 12 bases fitting TRBD1. The CDR3 has 15 residues. The germline gives CDR1 SGHTA, CDR2 FQGTGA. Germline trimming cut 5 bases from V and 5 bases from J; bases unmatched to any gene: 3. DNA of the CDR3: TGTGCCAGCAGCAAGGGACAGGGGGCGACCGGGGAGCTGTTTTTT. Its protein is CASSKGQGATGELFF.

The V and J genes are TRBV30 and TRBJ1-1; no clear D gene. The CDR3 spans 13 residues. Trimming took 4 bases from V and 0 from J, leaving 9 bases between them. Germline V gene sequence: CDR1 GTSNPN, CDR2 SVGIG (reference sequence). For the CDR3, the DNA is TGTGCCTGGACAGTTAACGTGAACACTGAAGCTTTCTTT. Translating it yields CAWTVNVNTEAFF.

This clone was seen ten or more times. V is TRBV6-5 and J is TRBJ1-1, with D uncertain. The V end lost 4 bases, the J end lost 1 base, and 13 bases lay between the germline ends. Germline CDR1 is MNHEY and CDR2 is SVGAGI. This CDR3 has 15 residues. For the CDR3, the DNA is TGTGCCAGCAGTTCCCCAACTGATTCGAACACTGAAGCTTTCTTT. It encodes CASSSPTDSNTEAFF.

This chain uses TRBV5-1 with TRBJ2-5, with 7 bases lining up with TRBD1. The V gene's germline CDR1 is SGHRS and CDR2 YFSETQ. There are 14 residues in the CDR3. With 4 bases clipped from V and 1 base from J, the junction kept 4 bases outside the gene matches. The CDR3 spells CASSNQGVQETQYF. CDR3 DNA: TGCGCCAGCAGCAACCAGGGGGTCCAAGAGACCCAGTACTTC.

The V gene is TRBV2, the J gene TRBJ2-2; 11 nucleotides align to TRBD1. CDR3 length: 15 amino acids. Germline CDR1 SNHLY, CDR2 FYNNEI. V lost 6 bases and J lost 5; bases outside the gene matches: 5. CDR3 sequence: CASRPGQGETGELFF. The CDR3 nucleotides are TGTGCCAGCAGACCGGGACAGGGGGAGACCGGGGAGCTGTTTTTT.

This clone was detected only once. The rearrangement links TRBV5-1 to TRBJ1-2; D not certain. The length of the CDR3 is 16 residues. The V end was cut by 0 bases, the J end by 7 bases, with 19 bases between. CDR1 and CDR2 from the germline V gene are SGHRS and YFSETQ. CDR3 sequence reads: CASSLGSTQTYSGYTF. CDR3 nucleotides: TGCGCCAGCAGCTTGGGTTCGACACAGACCTATAGTGGCTACACCTTC.

This clone occurred many times. The rearrangement uses TRBV7-3 and TRBJ1-6; TRBD1 matches 8 bases. V shed 5 bases and J 3 bases; nucleotides not matched to a gene: 3. The CDR3 length is 15 residues. In germline, CDR1 is SGHTA, CDR2 FQGTGA. The CDR3 coding sequence is TGTGCCAGCAGCAGCGGACAGGGCTATAATTCACCCCTCCACTTT. This codes for CASSSGQGYNSPLHF.

The V gene is TRBV9, the J gene TRBJ2-1; 7 nucleotides agree with TRBD2. CDR1 is SGDLS and CDR2 is YYNGEE in the germline V gene. The CDR3 covers 17 residues. V was pared by 0 bases and J by 4 bases, with 10 bases of the junction left unmatched. CDR3 in DNA: TGTGCCAGCAGCGTAGAAGTGAGGACTAGTAGATACAATGAGCAGTTCTTC. Translating gives CASSVEVRTSRYNEQFF. The complete variable domain, with remaining parts taken from reference TRBV9 and TRBJ2-1, reads DSGVTQTPKHLITATGQRVTLRCSPRSGDLSVYWYQQSLDQGLQFLIQYYNGEERAKGNILERFSAQQFPDLHSELNLSSLELGDSALYFCASSVEVRTSRYNEQFFGPGTRLTVL.

As DNA, the CDR3 is TGTGCCAGCAGCTACCGGGACAGGGACTACGAGCAGTACTTC. Its translation is CASSYRDRDYEQYF. The V call is TRBV21-1, the J call TRBJ2-7; TRBD1 is taken as the D call from the table, unchecked against the DNA. TRBV21-1 is a pseudogene segment. The CDR3 runs 14 residues.

This chain connects TRBV19 to TRBJ1-2; no firm D call. CDR3 length: 12 residues. CDR1 LNHDA and CDR2 SQIVND come from the germline V gene (reference sequence). V shed 1 base and J shed 8 bases, with 8 bases lying between them. The CDR3 nucleotides read TGTGCCAGTAGTATAGCAACGGGAGGCTACACCTTC. As protein: CASSIATGGYTF.

V and J are TRBV2 and TRBJ1-4; 8 nucleotides line up with TRBD1. V trimming: 2 bases; J trimming: 7 bases; junction bases outside the gene matches: 6. The length of the CDR3 is 15 residues. Germline V gene sequence: CDR1 SNHLY, CDR2 FYNNEI. The CDR3 here is CASSEQGASTEKLFF. The DNA for the CDR3 is TGTGCCAGCAGTGAACAGGGGGCAAGTACTGAAAAACTGTTTTTT.

The chain has TRBV6-5 and TRBJ2-7; 8 nucleotides align to TRBD1. CDR3 length: 15 amino acids. J gave up 0 bases and V 7 bases, and 8 bases lay outside the gene matches. CDR1 MNHEY and CDR2 SVGAGI come from the germline V gene. This CDR3 reads CASTFGQGLSYEQYF. The CDR3 DNA reads TGTGCCAGCACCTTCGGACAGGGCCTCTCCTACGAGCAGTACTTC.

The chain links TRBV9 to TRBJ1-2; D gene unclear. Germline CDR1 is SGDLS and CDR2 is YYNGEE. This CDR3 spans 15 amino acids. V lost 0 bases, J lost 4 bases, and 13 bases lay in between. The CDR3 reads CASSVDGMSAYGYTF. Here the CDR3 DNA reads TGTGCCAGCAGCGTAGACGGAATGAGCGCCTATGGCTACACCTTC.

In its sample, this clone was seen once. The chain employs TRBV6-5 and TRBJ1-1; D not resolved. The CDR3 totals 15 residues. The germline V gene has CDR1 MNHEY and CDR2 SVGAGI. The V end was cut by 2 bases, the J end by 3 bases, with 13 bases between. CDR3 nucleotides: TGTGCCAGCAGTTACCTCTCCGGGTCTTACACTGAAGCTTTCTTT. It specifies CASSYLSGSYTEAFF.

The chain recombines TRBV11-1 with TRBJ2-5, with 9 nucleotides matching TRBD1. The CDR3 runs 13 residues. With V trimmed by 5 bases and J by 5 bases, 3 bases remained unmatched. The germline gives CDR1 SGHAT, CDR2 FQDESV (reference sequence). The CDR3 coding sequence is TGTGCCAGCAGCCGGGACAGGGTTGAGACCCAGTACTTC. Translated, it gives CASSRDRVETQYF.

This chain joins TRBV6-5 and TRBJ1-4; no reliable D call. CDR1 and CDR2 (germline): MNHEY, SVGAGI. This CDR3 contains 15 residues. Trimming left V 0 bases short and J 8 bases short, with 13 bases between. The CDR3 DNA reads as TGTGCCAGCAGTTACTCGGGCAGCGGTGACGAAAAACTGTTTTTT. Residues: CASSYSGSGDEKLFF.

This rearrangement joins TRBV7-3 to TRBJ1-1, with 7 nucleotides matching TRBD1. V lost 5 bases, J lost 3 bases, and 6 bases stayed unmatched. CDR3 length: 14 amino acids. Germline V gene data show CDR1 as SGHTA and CDR2 as FQGTGA. The CDR3 nucleotides are TGTGCCAGCAGCCGAAGGGGGCAAGACACTGAAGCTTTCTTT. Translating it yields CASSRRGQDTEAFF.

The gene calls are TRBV30 and TRBJ1-2, with 7 bases identical to TRBD1. Germline V gives CDR1 GTSNPN, CDR2 SVGIG (reference sequence). This CDR3 region has 12 residues. The V gene end was trimmed by 4 bases and the J gene end by 4 bases; junction bases not matched to a gene: 3. The CDR3 sequence is CAWTQGSYGYTF. In nucleotides, the CDR3 is TGTGCCTGGACACAGGGGTCCTATGGCTACACCTTC. The full variable domain, completed using reference TRBV30 and TRBJ1-2, is SQTIHQWPATLVQPVGSPLSLECTVEGTSNPNLYWYRQAAGRGLQLLFYSVGIGQISSEVPQNLSASRPQDRQFILSSKKLLLSDSGFYLCAWTQGSYGYTFGSGTRLTVV.

Details on this clone: The sample carries other DNA sequences with the same CDR3. The chain recombines TRBV5-1 with TRBJ1-6, with TRBD1 matching over 7 bases. Germline V gene data show CDR1 as SGHRS and CDR2 as YFSETQ. CDR3 length: 15 amino acids. V was pared by 0 bases and J by 7 bases, with 4 bases of the junction left unmatched. The CDR3 sequence: CASSLDKGANSPLHF. The CDR3 region has the DNA TGCGCCAGCAGCTTGGATAAGGGGGCGAATTCACCCCTCCACTTT.

The chain joins TRBV28 to TRBJ2-1; 16 bases are shared with TRBD2. This CDR3 spans 15 amino acids. V dropped 11 bases and J dropped 6; count of bases not matched to a gene: 7. Germline CDR1 and CDR2: MDHEN and SYDVKM. This chain's CDR3 is CAGTSGGAGRNEQFF. For the CDR3, the DNA is TGTGCCGGGACTAGCGGGGGGGCGGGACGCAATGAGCAGTTCTTC. The whole variable domain, filled in from reference TRBV28 and TRBJ2-1, reads DVKVTQSSRYLVKRTGEKVFLECVQDMDHENMFWYRQDPGLGLRLIYFSYDVKMKEKGDIPEGYSVSREKKERFSLILESASTNQTSMYLCAGTSGGAGRNEQFFGPGTRLTVL.

The chain combines TRBV7-6 with TRBJ1-1; 9 bases fit TRBD1. This CDR3 is 14 amino acids long. The germline gives CDR1 SGHVS, CDR2 FNYEAQ. With V trimmed by 3 bases and J by 2 bases, 1 base remained unmatched. The CDR3 region has the DNA TGTGCCAGCAGCTTGGGACAGGGTAACACTGAAGCTTTCTTT. It is translated as CASSLGQGNTEAFF.